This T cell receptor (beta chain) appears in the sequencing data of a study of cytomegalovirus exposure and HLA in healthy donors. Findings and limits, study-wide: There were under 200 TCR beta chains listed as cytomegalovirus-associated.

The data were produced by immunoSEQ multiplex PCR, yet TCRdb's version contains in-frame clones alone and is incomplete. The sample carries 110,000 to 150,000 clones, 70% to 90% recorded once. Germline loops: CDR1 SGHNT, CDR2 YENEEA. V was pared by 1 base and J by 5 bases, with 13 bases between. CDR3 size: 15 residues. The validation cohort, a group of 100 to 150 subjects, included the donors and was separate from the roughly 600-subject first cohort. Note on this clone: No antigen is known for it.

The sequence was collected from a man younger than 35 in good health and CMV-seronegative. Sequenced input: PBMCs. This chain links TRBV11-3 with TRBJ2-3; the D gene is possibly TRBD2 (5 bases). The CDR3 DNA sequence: TGTGCCAGCAGCTTAGGGCTAGGAGGCAAAGATACGCAGTATTTT. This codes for CASSLGLGGKDTQYF.